This T cell receptor beta chain appears in the sequencing data of a study of cytomegalovirus exposure and HLA in healthy donors (dated by TCRdb to the late 2010s). The study in broad terms: In an earlier analysis of approximately 640 of the donors, approximately 300 Gb of sequence data and 95 million to 130 million unique TCR beta sequences from roughly 200 million T cells were reported. An early release that covered fewer than 750 HLA-typed donors contained approximately 290 gigabases of sequencing data and around 80 million unique TCR sequences. Of the 350 to 450 genotyped donors, 75% to 85% were placed in the genetic ancestry cluster associated with self-reported Caucasian donors. The study aimed to test whether cataloging public T cell receptors could reveal signatures of past pathogen exposure. The T cell repertoires of under 700 subjects were profiled by immunosequencing and related to cytomegalovirus serostatus. Along with the roughly 710-subject first cohort, a separate validation cohort of about 110 different subjects was used. To predict cytomegalovirus infection status, the study combined high-throughput TCR immunosequencing, statistical association of individual TCRs with disease status, and machine learning. A later analysis re-analyzed previously published TCR beta repertoires from 600 to 850 donors and added high-resolution HLA genotyping to study TCR occurrence patterns. In the later analysis, no new phenotypic data were used to find candidate immune exposures; instead, reliance was placed on TCR beta sequences and their occurrence across donors. An earlier analysis of 587 of the donors used high-throughput TCR beta sequencing to judge whether each TCR beta V gene segment behaved as functional or pseudogenic. Donor age, sex, ethnicity and CMV serostatus were collected together with the repertoire data. Genome-wide SNP genotypes for about 55% of the 666 donors were used in a later genetic analysis, which treated that subset as a discovery cohort. All discovery cohort repertoires had been generated on a single sequencing platform. Class I and class II HLA loci were covered by the typing at four-digit resolution. Typing coverage differed by locus: A, B, C, DRB1 and DQB1 were typed in roughly 629-640 donors, DQA1 in 500 to 550, DPA1 in 600 to 610, and DPB1 in 400 to 490. A handful of DR-DQ haplotypes were handled as single units for association and clustering because linkage in the cohort was strong. Across 300 to 400 genotyped donors of the cohort, an average of about 240,000 unique TCR beta nucleotide sequences per donor were sequenced, and roughly 20% of those sequences were non-productive.

Library construction relied on the immunoSEQ multiplex PCR assay. For the multiplex PCR, a mixture combining 60 forward primers for TCR Vbeta segments and 13 reverse primers for TCR Jbeta segments was used. A multiplex PCR assay on genomic DNA amplified the CDR3 region of rearranged TCR beta genes. Amplified TCR beta libraries were sequenced as 87-base-pair reads on the Illumina HiSeq System. In the original analysis: A later analysis tallied about 77 million unique TCR beta chains across the approximately 670 repertoires, and about 12 million of those chains were shared by two or more donors. Raw reads were error-corrected and collapsed into unique sequences by a nearest-neighbor algorithm in which closely related sequences were merged to remove PCR and sequencing errors. Alignment of CDR3 sequences to IMGT reference sequences was used to assign V, D and J gene segments. Each retained sequence needed at least a six-nucleotide match to both a V gene segment and a J gene segment. A rearrangement was called productive if the CDR3 had no stop codons and remained in frame with V and J, and every other rearrangement was called non-productive. CDR3 was defined by IMGT convention, running from the second conserved V-encoded cysteine to the conserved J-encoded phenylalanine. The earlier analysis of some 540 of the donors excluded any sequence lacking an unambiguous match to a single V gene segment. In an earlier analysis of almost 600 of the donors, a V segment was called functional when productive rearrangements were above 56.7%, and segregating when the standard deviation between donors exceeded 5%. A statistical classification framework was built to diagnose cytomegalovirus status from the catalog of TCR beta chain sequences. In a later analysis, TCR nucleotide sequences were compared against IMGT/GENE-DB human TR gene sequences so that V and J genes could be assigned. A later analysis assigned CDR3 sequences and most-parsimonious VDJ recombination scenarios with the TCRdist pipeline. In a later analysis, each TCR beta chain was defined by its CDR3 amino acid sequence together with its V-gene family, and reads without a unique V-gene family were excluded. To address suspected cross-contamination and a sequencing artifact, a later analysis removed roughly 580 highly shared, low-generation-probability nucleotide sequences. In a later analysis, a clonal expansion index was calculated for each public chain from normalized within-repertoire ranks of inferred template counts. Generation probabilities in a later analysis came from a VDJ recombination model fitted to out-of-frame rearrangements, and those results were checked against IGoR. A later analysis scored TCR-TCR, TCR-HLA and TCR-CMV co-occurrence with hypergeometric tests, applying a repertoire-size bias correction to TCR pairs. To estimate false discovery rates, a later analysis permuted the HLA or CMV assignments 20 times. In a later analysis, co-occurring TCRs were grouped using DBSCAN, with TCRdist sequence similarity added in when clustering inside HLA-allele-positive subsets. Repertoires with fewer than 30,000 or more than 120,000 public chains, plus five repertoires with anomalous nucleotide sharing, were excluded from co-occurrence clustering. TCRdb holds this immuneACCESS table with in-frame rearrangements only. Some clones are missing; in checked studies, unresolved V genes explain under half, and the rest has no known cause. That table gives V, J and clone size, and the DNA gave D and trimming. The sample profile shows about 160,000 clones; about three quarters of them were found once. The top ten hold around 2.8% of the sample.

Between the V and J ends, shortened by 2 bases and 8 bases respectively, the junction contains 12 bases. As encoded in the germline V gene, CDR1 is MDHEN while CDR2 is SYDVKM. The CDR3 spans 14 residues, from the cysteine through the phenylalanine. The only DNA kept is the CDR3, 42 bases in frame from the first base. The cohort was made up of roughly 670 healthy bone marrow donors. At the time of sampling, all cohort members were nominally healthy, though unrecorded immune exposures were likely present. The donor was CMV seronegative and was included in the group of over 300 seronegative cohort members. Every donor gave a peripheral blood sample, and the peripheral blood mononuclear cells from that sample were used for TCR beta sequencing. The Qiagen DNeasy Blood Extraction Kit was used to extract genomic DNA from the blood cell samples. With respect to this clone: The clone's antigen remains unknown. The input lacks base qualities; no much larger clone sits a single base away.

The research as a whole found: Presence/absence analyses assumed roughly uniform sequencing depth across donors, an assumption that may not hold. In a later analysis, HLA-associated TCR beta chains were found to be more clonally expanded and to have lower generation probabilities than equally common non-associated chains. According to a later analysis, parvovirus B19, influenza, CMV and Epstein-Barr virus appeared linked to several top co-occurrence clusters. In the study, approximately 160 TCR beta chains were listed as associated with cytomegalovirus. The earlier analysis of about 600 of the donors excluded 15 to 20 rarely observed V segments, including chromosome 9 orphons, because counts were too low. The sequencing pipeline was judged likely to have produced a cluster of highly shared sequence variants as a technical artifact. Across donors, most TCR sequences were observed very rarely, whereas some public TCRs were present in many individuals. Assigning TCR associations to individual alleles was difficult when HLA alleles, especially DR and DQ, strongly co-occurred. In an earlier analysis of several hundred of the donors, most TCR beta V segments were observed in productive rearrangements about 87% or about 30% of the time, broadly matching IMGT annotations. Correlated functional status among segregating V segments might reflect linkage disequilibrium, but an unknown experimental factor could not be ruled out. In a later analysis, most CMV-associated TCR beta chains were found to appear HLA-restricted, with HLA associations seemingly driven largely by CMV exposure. Immune exposure information for the cohort was limited to CMV serostatus. In both the original and validation cohorts, the classifier was reported to diagnose cytomegalovirus status with high specificity and sensitivity. According to a later genetic analysis, donors in an Asian-associated ancestry cluster had fewer N-insertions in productive TCRs than the roughly 670-donor mean. In a later genetic analysis, a missense DCLRE1C variant was associated with V-gene and J-gene trimming of TCR beta chains, and the association was replicated in an independent cohort. Some IMGT-functional V segments, including TRBV6-2 and TRBV6-3, could not be distinguished by the 87-base-pair reads and were therefore excluded. Specific HLA alleles were associated with roughly 16,000 TCR beta sequences at a false discovery rate of 0.05 in a later analysis. In a later analysis, TCR association rates were found to vary across HLA loci, with the most associated TCRs seen for DRB1 alleles and the fewest for HLA-C alleles. A further reported finding was that TCR beta sequences accurately predicted the HLA-A and HLA-B alleles for most subjects in the first cohort. In vitro tests confirmed that a few of the cytomegalovirus-associated TCR beta chains recognize cytomegalovirus antigens. According to the authors, the approach could potentially be generalized to other disease states and immunological phenotypes. Only TCR beta chains were sequenced in this cohort, and the absence of alpha or paired-chain data limited detectable features. Because HLA typing was unavailable for some donors at each locus, only the typed subset was used in association tests.

The sample consisted of PBMCs. Recombination connected TRBV28 to TRBJ1-4; TRBD1 is a weak D gene call, 5 bases matching. The source of this sequence is a woman aged 25 to 45 in good health and CMV-seronegative. The CDR3 protein: CASSLVGGGEKLFF. In nucleotides, the sequence is TGTGCCAGCAGTTTAGTCGGGGGAGGGGAAAAACTGTTTTTT.